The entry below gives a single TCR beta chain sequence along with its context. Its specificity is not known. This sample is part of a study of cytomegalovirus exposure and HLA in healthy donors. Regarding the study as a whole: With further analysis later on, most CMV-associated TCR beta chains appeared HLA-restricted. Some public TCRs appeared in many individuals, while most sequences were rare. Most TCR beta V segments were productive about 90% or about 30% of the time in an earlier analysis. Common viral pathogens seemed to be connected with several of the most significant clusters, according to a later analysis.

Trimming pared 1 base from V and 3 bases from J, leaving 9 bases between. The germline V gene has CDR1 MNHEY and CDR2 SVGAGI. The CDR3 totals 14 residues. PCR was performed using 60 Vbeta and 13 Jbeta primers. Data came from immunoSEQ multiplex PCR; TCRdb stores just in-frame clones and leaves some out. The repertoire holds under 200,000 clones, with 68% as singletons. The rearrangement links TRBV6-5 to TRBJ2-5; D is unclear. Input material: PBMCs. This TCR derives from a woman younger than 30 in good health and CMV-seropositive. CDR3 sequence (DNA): TGTGCCAGCAGTTACTTGATGCGGAAAGAGACCCAGTACTTC. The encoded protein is CASSYLMRKETQYF.